This T cell receptor (beta chain) is from a study of shared clonotypes between healthy human individuals (dated by TCRdb to 2020 to 2022). Regarding the research as a whole: The cohort included three men and a couple of women between 18 and 49 years of age. For each donor, CD4 naive and CD4 memory were each given three plates, CD8 naive was given two plates, and CD8 memory was given one plate. To estimate repertoire size and how much clonotypes are shared between individuals, the study performed deep sequencing of blood TCR repertoires from a few healthy adults. To increase sequencing depth and limit assay-specific biases, different laboratories used diverse techniques to prepare libraries and sequence TCR repertoires. Each donor's leukapheresis produced roughly between about 0.8 and 8.9 billion PBMCs. What the authors observed across the whole study: Because the study included a small number of donors, the genetic and exposure-history diversity represented was limited. Larger estimated clonotype richness was generally found for naive subsets than for memory subsets. Only blood was sampled, and tissue TCR repertoires likely differ from those in blood. Rarefaction of sorted-subset datasets indicated incomplete sequencing despite the large sequencing depth. Clonotypes shared by all four sorted-subset donors showed higher generation probabilities than non-shared clonotypes. Pairwise subsampling indicated that sequencing depth was expected to affect the degree of clonotype sharing among donors. Approximately 5% of naive CD4, around 4% of naive CD8, 2.3% of memory CD4, and around 0.4% of memory CD8 clonotypes were shared across several donors.

CDR1 GTSNPN and CDR2 SVGIG were looked up in the germline V gene (reference sequence). V lost 7 bases and J lost 4 bases; the stretch between them is 19 bases long. Inclusive of the bounding cysteine and phenylalanine, the CDR3 is 14 residues long. Only CDR3 DNA is held: 42 bases, read in frame from base 1. This clone came up once. This clone's antigen is unknown. Qualities for individual bases were not recorded, and no much larger clone is one base off. For the CD8 naive samples, CD45RO-negative cells were positively selected for CCR7, yielding a CD45RA+CCR7+ population from which TemRA cells were excluded. Donors were healthy HIV-negative adults with no recently reported acute infections or vaccinations. Only Caucasian adults living in Nashville, Tennessee, USA were represented among the donors. Blood was collected by leukapheresis, and PBMCs were isolated by Ficoll-Histopaque density gradient centrifugation and then cryopreserved in liquid nitrogen vapor phase. Analytical flow cytometry was used to check the purity and quantity of each magnetically sorted T cell population. Each sorted fraction had its genomic DNA isolated and then quantified by UV absorbance on a Nanodrop 2000c.

Using the deep immunoSEQ assay, TCR CDR3 regions were amplified from genomic DNA by multiplex PCR. Extracted genomic DNA from each cell subset was distributed evenly across all wells of several immunoSEQ 96-well plates, and each plate was treated as a replicate. For sorted subsets, around 0.2 ug genomic DNA, equal to 30,000 or so T cell genomes, was loaded into each replicate PCR. Purified libraries were measured with a Qubit 3.0 fluorometer, size-checked on a Bioanalyzer 2100, and measured again with the KAPA Library Quantification kit. A separate single-read 150-cycle Illumina NextSeq 550 flow cell was used to sequence each immunoSEQ 96-well plate. In the original analysis: Because only junctional sequences without quality scores were contained in the immunoSEQ output, filtering matching that applied to full-length reads could not be performed. Sequences were annotated with PyIR, a Python wrapper for IgBLAST v1.9, and V/J genes and CDR3 were assigned using IMGT germline references. Reads with weak V/J assignments (E-value above 1e-6), missing CDR3, stop codons, out-of-frame junctions, or ambiguous translated residues were removed. V3J clonotypes were defined as sequences sharing the same inferred V gene, J gene, and CDR3 amino acid sequence. Percentage overlap between repertoires was calculated by dividing the number of shared unique clonotypes by the size of the smaller repertoire. Richness of each repertoire was evaluated using RTK rarefaction, the Chao1 estimator, and Recon v2.1 estimates of unobserved clonotypes. Generation probabilities were computed with OLGA for all TCRbeta clonotypes obtained by the gDNA method from a handful of donors. Entries here come from immuneACCESS through TCRdb and include only in-frame sequences with V and J called. Some clones fail to appear in such tables; in the studies checked, an unresolved V gene covers under half of the shortfall, and the cause of the remainder is unknown. V and J calls and clone size come straight from that table; D and trimming were deduced from the DNA. The sample table records about 2.2 million clones; about 93% of these occur just once. Over 1.5% of the sample rests with the top ten.

This clonotype was sampled from a man younger than 35 in good health. Some clones in this sample may be carry-over from other donors' samples. The sequence is built from TRBV30 and TRBJ1-2, with no confidently assigned D gene. Sequenced sample: naive CD8+ T cells from PBMCs. The cell subset or site label of this sample denotes: CD45RA+CCR7+. In nucleotides, the sequence is TGTGCCTACGGACCGTGGCAGCCTATCTATGGCTACACCTTC. The encoded protein is CAYGPWQPIYGYTF. When the CDR3 is completed using the reference TRBV30 and TRBJ1-2 genes on either side, the full variable domain is SQTIHQWPATLVQPVGSPLSLECTVEGTSNPNLYWYRQAAGRGLQLLFYSVGIGQISSEVPQNLSASRPQDRQFILSSKKLLLSDSGFYLCAYGPWQPIYGYTFGSGTRLTVV.